These T cell receptor beta chains were read from a single sample in a study of T cells after yellow fever vaccination. TCRdb fed the 5' RACE reads into MiXCR, producing one record per CDR3 protein. The sample has a few hundred thousand distinct CDR3 sequences; approximately 3% are singletons. Sequencing used CD4+ T cells sorted from PBMCs, obtained 10 days after the yellow fever booster vaccination. The receptors derive from a man younger than 35 who received the YFV17D yellow fever vaccine. Both conserved end residues are part of each CDR3. A D gene is named only where the DNA matches it firmly. A row's size may be missing; if present it is once, few, many or a size class.

.	TRBV20-1	.	TRBJ2-3	CSAETPSRGDTQYF	TGCAGTGCGGAAACCCCCTCTAGGGGAGATACGCAGTATTTT
.	TRBV29-1	.	TRBJ2-6	CSVDGPLSGANVLTF	TGCAGCGTCGACGGGCCCCTCTCTGGGGCCAACGTCCTGACTTTC
.	TRBV7-2	.	TRBJ2-5	CASSLLVRIGETQYF	TGTGCCAGCAGCTTATTAGTAAGGATCGGAGAGACCCAGTACTTC
TRBD2	TRBV20-1	many	TRBJ2-5	CSAMTSGETQYF	TGCAGTGCTATGACTAGCGGAGAGACCCAGTACTTC
TRBD2	TRBV5-1	many	TRBJ2-1	CASSALAGSSYNEQFF	TGCGCCAGCAGCGCCTTAGCGGGCAGCTCCTACAATGAGCAGTTCTTC
TRBD1	TRBV18	many	TRBJ1-5	CASSSTGAGDQPQHF	TGTGCCAGCTCATCGACAGGGGCGGGGGATCAGCCCCAGCATTTT
.	TRBV29-1	few	TRBJ2-5	CSVDTSQGETQYF	TGCAGCGTTGACACTAGCCAGGGTGAGACCCAGTACTTC
.	TRBV10-3	.	TRBJ1-2	CAISGLGAFYGYTF	TGTGCCATCAGTGGATTGGGGGCCTTCTATGGCTACACCTTC
TRBD2	TRBV3-1	many	TRBJ2-1	CASRPGTSGYNEQFF	TGTGCCAGCAGGCCCGGGACTAGCGGGTACAATGAGCAGTTCTTC
TRBD2	TRBV4-2	many	TRBJ2-5	CASSQDSLAGGSETQYF	TGTGCCAGCAGCCAAGATTCCCTAGCGGGGGGGTCGGAGACCCAGTACTTC
TRBD1	TRBV12-3/TRBV12-4	.	TRBJ1-1	CASIEDRRNTEAFF	TGTGCCAGCATCGAGGACAGGAGGAACACTGAAGCTTTCTTT
.	TRBV24-1	many	TRBJ1-2	CATRDKLNYGYTF	TGTGCCACCAGGGATAAGCTTAACTATGGCTACACCTTC
.	TRBV18	.	TRBJ1-2	CASSPGTPPNYGYTF	TGTGCCAGCTCACCAGGGACGCCGCCTAACTATGGCTACACCTTC
.	TRBV20-1	few	TRBJ1-6	CSARGYNSPLHF	TGCAGTGCTAGAGGGTATAATTCACCCCTCCACTTT
.	TRBV30	.	TRBJ1-1	CAWMTRLPPQAFF	TGTGCCTGGATGACCCGGTTACCTCCTCAAGCTTTCTTT
TRBD1	TRBV4-2	.	TRBJ1-2	CASSQEGTGSYGYTF	TGTGCCAGCAGCCAAGAGGGGACAGGGTCTTATGGCTACACCTTC
.	TRBV7-9	many	TRBJ2-3	CASSFTGPSTDTQYF	TGTGCCAGCAGCTTTACAGGGCCTAGCACAGATACGCAGTATTTT
.	TRBV12-3/TRBV12-4	many	TRBJ1-1	CASSFATQGYTEAFF	TGTGCCAGCAGTTTTGCGACACAGGGATACACTGAAGCTTTCTTT
TRBD1	TRBV10-2	many	TRBJ1-4	CASSGGDSSGEKLFF	TGCGCCAGCAGTGGGGGGGACAGCTCCGGTGAAAAACTGTTTTTT
.	TRBV6-5	many	TRBJ1-2	CATNSETNYGYTF	TGTGCCACCAACAGTGAAACTAACTATGGCTACACCTTC
.	TRBV12-3/TRBV12-4	few	TRBJ1-1	CASSLLGAAPNTEAFF	TGTGCCAGCAGTTTATTGGGCGCGGCCCCAAACACTGAAGCTTTCTTT
.	TRBV18	.	TRBJ1-6	CASSPRAGYNSPLHF	TGTGCCAGCTCACCTCGGGCAGGATATAATTCACCCCTCCACTTT
TRBD2	TRBV7-2	many	TRBJ2-7	CASSEGTSGGYEQYF	TGTGCCAGCAGCGAAGGGACTAGCGGGGGGTACGAGCAGTACTTC
TRBD1	TRBV6-2/TRBV6-3	.	TRBJ2-1	CASSDRVNEQFF	TGTGCCAGCAGCGACAGGGTCAATGAGCAGTTCTTC
.	TRBV6-5	.	TRBJ1-4	CASSPWTANEKLFF	TGTGCCAGCAGCCCCTGGACGGCTAATGAAAAACTGTTTTTT
.	TRBV19	.	TRBJ1-6	CASGTASSGTNNSPLHF	TGTGCCAGTGGGACCGCCTCTTCCGGGACAAATAATTCACCCCTCCACTTT
TRBD2	TRBV5-4	many	TRBJ2-3	CASRPPTSGGAADTQYF	TGTGCCAGCAGACCGCCGACTAGCGGGGGGGCCGCAGATACGCAGTATTTT
.	TRBV28	.	TRBJ1-1	CASTSSAVEAFF	TGTGCCAGCACCTCTTCCGCAGTTGAAGCTTTCTTT
.	TRBV4-3	many	TRBJ1-2	CASSQDARSNYGYTF	TGCGCCAGCAGCCAAGACGCAAGGTCTAACTATGGCTACACCTTC